Listed below are T cell receptor beta chains from one sample, sequenced in a study of blood T cell repertoires in COVID-19. Only in-frame clones appear in the TCRdb table, and some are missing; sequencing was by immunoSEQ multiplex PCR. The repertoire holds 150,000 to 200,000 clones, with around 89% as singletons. Sequenced material: peripheral blood. These receptors were collected from a woman in her twenties or thirties with acute or convalescent COVID-19. The CDR3 runs from the conserved cysteine through the conserved F or W. A D gene is named only where the DNA matches it firmly. Clone size is stated in some rows and not others, as once, few, many or a class when expanded.

V	D	J	size	DNA	CDR3
TRBV7-8	-	TRBJ1-1	-	TGTGCCAGCAGCGCGGGAACTCTTGAAGCTTTCTTT	CASSAGTLEAFF
TRBV4-1	TRBD1	TRBJ2-1	-	TGCGCCAGCAGCCAAGGAGGGACAGGGGTCTACAATGAGCAGTTCTTC	CASSQGGTGVYNEQFF
TRBV10-2	-	TRBJ1-2	-	TGCGCCAGCAGGGCGGGATTTGTGAGTGGCTACACCTTC	CASRAGFVSGYTF
TRBV6-6	-	TRBJ2-2	-	TGTGCCAGCAGTTACTCGAGTAGCGGGGAGCTGTTTTTT	CASSYSSSGELFF
TRBV7-9	TRBD1	TRBJ2-3	-	TGTGCCAGCAGCTTTACAGGGGGCGCGGGAGATACGCAGTATTTT	CASSFTGGAGDTQYF
TRBV28	-	TRBJ1-2	-	TGTGCCAGCAGTTTGGCACTCGGCGGGTATGGTGGCTACACCTTC	CASSLALGGYGGYTF
TRBV7-2	TRBD2	TRBJ2-2	-	TGTGCCAGCAGCTTAGAGCGGGAGGGCCTGCTGTTTTTT	CASSLEREGLLFF
TRBV7-9	-	TRBJ2-1	-	TGTGCCACTAAACAGGGTGGGGGCCCCTACAATGAGCAGTTCTTC	CATKQGGGPYNEQFF
TRBV5-4	-	TRBJ1-2	-	TGTGCCAGCAGCCCAGGGGAAGGGGCTTATGGCTACACCTTC	CASSPGEGAYGYTF
TRBV6-1	-	TRBJ1-2	-	TGTGCCAGCAGTTGGGCCACCAGACAGGATGGCTACACCTTC	CASSWATRQDGYTF
TRBV14	-	TRBJ2-1	once	TGTGCCAGCAGCCAAGTGGGCCTTCAGCAGTTCTTC	CASSQVGLQQFF
TRBV7-2	TRBD2	TRBJ2-1	-	TGTGCCAGCAGGCCCCACTCCGGGACTAGCGGCTACAATGAGCAGTTCTTC	CASRPHSGTSGYNEQFF
TRBV28	TRBD1	TRBJ1-6	-	TGTGCCAGCAGTCCAGGGACAGGGGATAATTCACCCCTCCACTTT	CASSPGTGDNSPLHF
TRBV6-5	-	TRBJ2-1	-	TGTGCCACCCGGATCGGGGGTTACAATGAGCAGTTCTTC	CATRIGGYNEQFF
TRBV12-3/TRBV12-4	-	TRBJ2-5	-	TGTGCCAGCAGCTGGGACTTAGGGACCCAGTACTTC	CASSWDLGTQYF
TRBV30	TRBD2	TRBJ2-5	-	TGTGCCTGGAGTACACTAGCGGGAGAGACCCAGTACTTC	CAWSTLAGETQYF
TRBV9	-	TRBJ2-2	-	TGTGCCAGCGGGCAAAACACCGGGGAGCTGTTTTTT	CASGQNTGELFF
TRBV30	TRBD2	TRBJ2-1	few	TGTGCCTGGAGTGGTCTAGCGGGAGATACGACTGAGCAGTTCTTC	CAWSGLAGDTTEQFF
TRBV27	-	TRBJ2-7	-	TGTGCCAGCAGTCTCGGTGGCGAGCAGTACTTC	CASSLGGEQYF
TRBV3-1/TRBV3-2	-	TRBJ2-2	-	TGTGCCAGCAGTTCACCCACCGGGACTCATAACACCGGGGAGCTGTTTTTT	CASSSPTGTHNTGELFF
TRBV28	-	TRBJ1-5	-	TGTGCCAGTCGGACAGTGGAGGACAATCAGCCCCAGCATTTT	CASRTVEDNQPQHF